The 10 T cell receptor beta chains below come from one sample, sequenced in a study of beta chain features in type 1 diabetes. cDNA synthesis used the whole RNA isolate, giving expressed TCRB sequences. Libraries were prepared by immunoSEQ multiplex PCR; TCRdb keeps only in-frame clonotypes and omits some of them. Of around 430,000 clones listed, around 28% are singletons. The specimen was naive CD4+ T cells from blood. These receptors originate from a man between 18 and 35 years old in good health.

The V and J genes are TRBV23-1 and TRBJ1-4, with D tentatively TRBD1 (5 bases). TRBV23-1 is an ORF for which the function is uncertain. Trimming pared 0 bases from V and 8 bases from J, leaving 13 bases between. The CDR3 totals 15 residues. CDR3 sequence: CASSQSCAGGEKLFF. Here the CDR3 DNA reads TGCGCCAGCAGTCAATCGTGCGCCGGGGGAGAAAAACTGTTTTTT.

Here the CDR3 DNA reads TGTGCCAGCAGCCGCGCGGGGGAATACGAGCAGTACTTC. It codes for CASSRAGEYEQYF. The chain uses TRBV7-3 and TRBJ2-7; 7 nucleotides agree with TRBD2. CDR1 is SGHTA, CDR2 FQGTGA, per germline. CDR3 size: 13 residues. V was clipped by 5 bases and J by 4 bases; unmatched bases: 5.

The table lists this clone with a few counts. The chain carries TRBV25-1 and TRBJ2-5, with D possibly TRBD2 on 6 matching bases. Per germline, CDR1 MGHDK and CDR2 SYGVNS. V was cut by 6 bases and J by 4 bases, with 21 bases left in between. The CDR3 extends over 16 amino acids. The DNA for the CDR3 is TGTGCCAGCAGGAGCTCTCCTGGGCGGGAAGGAGAGACCCAGTACTTC. It is translated as CASRSSPGREGETQYF.

This chain joins TRBV6-5 and TRBJ2-5; no clear D. Germline loops: CDR1 MNHEY, CDR2 SVGAGI. The V gene lost 0 bases and the J gene lost 2 bases, with 13 bases spanning the gap. CDR3 length equals 16 residues. In nucleotides, the CDR3 is TGTGCCAGCAGTTACTCGATGGCGGCTGATCAAGAGACCCAGTACTTC. It codes for CASSYSMAADQETQYF.

This rearrangement joins TRBV19 to TRBJ1-1; no reliable D call. CDR3 length: 15 residues. Trimming shortened V by 5 bases and J by 0 bases, and 13 bases separated the two germline ends. CDR1 is LNHDA and CDR2 is SQIVND in the germline V gene (reference sequence). CDR3 nucleotides: TGTGCCAGTAGTCTCCGCGGACCCCTGAACACTGAAGCTTTCTTT. Amino acids: CASSLRGPLNTEAFF.

The rearrangement uses TRBV30 and TRBJ1-5, with D uncertain. Germline lookup yields CDR1 GTSNPN and CDR2 SVGIG (reference sequence). V dropped 2 bases and J dropped 6 bases, with 14 bases sitting between them. The CDR3 runs 14 residues. CDR3 coding DNA: TGTGCCTGGAGTCCCCGGACCGCCGTTCAGCCCCAGCATTTT. It encodes CAWSPRTAVQPQHF.

This clone was detected only a few times. This rearrangement joins TRBV10-3 to TRBJ2-3; either TRBD1 or TRBD2 may fit D (5 bases each). There are 13 residues in the CDR3. CDR1 and CDR2 (germline): ENHRY, SYGVKD. V was shortened by 6 bases and J by 1 base, with 8 bases between the two germline ends. The CDR3 coding sequence is TGTGCCATCAGGAGGGGCGGCACAGATACGCAGTATTTT. Amino acids: CAIRRGGTDTQYF.

This clone has just a few counts. The chain is built from TRBV30 and TRBJ1-1; TRBD1 is a possible D gene (5 bases). CDR1 GTSNPN and CDR2 SVGIG come from the germline V gene (reference sequence). Deletions cut 5 bases from V and 10 bases from J, with 14 bases between. The CDR3 totals 11 residues. The CDR3 region has the DNA TGTGCCTGGCGCGGGCGGGGCGGAGCTTTCTTT. Translation: CAWRGRGGAFF.

The rearrangement joins TRBV15 to TRBJ2-7; the D is unclear. V gave up 0 bases and J gave up 3 bases, with 9 bases separating them. Germline CDR1 reads LNHNV; CDR2 reads YYDKDF (reference sequence). The CDR3 loop spans 14 amino acids. For the CDR3, the DNA is TGTGCCACCAGCAGAGACACCACGGGCTACGAGCAGTACTTC. Translated, it gives CATSRDTTGYEQYF.

This clone has only a few counts. This chain connects TRBV6-5 to TRBJ2-5, with 7 bases lining up with TRBD2. Germline V lookup: CDR1 MNHEY, CDR2 SVGAGI. J lost 5 bases, V lost 5 bases, and 8 bases had no gene match. This CDR3 has 14 residues. The CDR3 sequence is CASSPSGARETQYF. The CDR3 DNA reads TGTGCCAGCAGTCCAAGCGGGGCAAGGGAGACCCAGTACTTC.